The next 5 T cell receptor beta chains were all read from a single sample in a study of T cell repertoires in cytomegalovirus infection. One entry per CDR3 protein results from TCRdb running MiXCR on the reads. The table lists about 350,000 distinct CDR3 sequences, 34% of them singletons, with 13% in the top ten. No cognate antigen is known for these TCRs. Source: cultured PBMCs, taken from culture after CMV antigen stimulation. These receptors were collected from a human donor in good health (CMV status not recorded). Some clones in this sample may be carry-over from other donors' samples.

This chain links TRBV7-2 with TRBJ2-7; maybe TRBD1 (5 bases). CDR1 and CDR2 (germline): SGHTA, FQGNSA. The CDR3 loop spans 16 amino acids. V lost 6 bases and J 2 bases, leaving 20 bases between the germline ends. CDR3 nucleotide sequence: TGTGCCAGCAGTTCGGGTCAGGGCTTCATTCCCTACGAGCAGTACTTC. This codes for CASSSGQGFIPYEQYF.

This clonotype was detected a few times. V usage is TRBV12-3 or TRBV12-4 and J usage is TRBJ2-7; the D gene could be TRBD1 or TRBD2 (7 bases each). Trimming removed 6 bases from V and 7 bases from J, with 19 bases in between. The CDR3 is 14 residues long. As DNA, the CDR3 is TGTGCCAGCAGACAGGGAGGGGGGACAGCGGAGCAGTACTTC. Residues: CASRQGGGTAEQYF.

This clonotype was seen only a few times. The CDR3 spells CASSPRDRANEQFF. The CDR3 DNA reads as TGTGCCAGCTCACCCCGGGACAGGGCGAATGAGCAGTTCTTC. This sequence joins TRBV18 and TRBJ2-1; 9 bases align to TRBD1. V dropped 3 bases and J dropped 7; count of bases not matched to a gene: 4. In germline, CDR1 is KGHSH, CDR2 LQKENI. The length of the CDR3 is 14 residues.

The CDR3 sequence: CASRSRSGRARKYV. The CDR3 bases are TGTGCCAGCCGCTCCCGTAGCGGGAGGGCCCGTAAGTACGTC. The J gene is TRBJ2-7, the V gene TRBV11-3; 11 bases map to TRBD2. Germline loops: CDR1 SGHNT, CDR2 YENEEA. With V trimmed by 8 bases and J by 11 bases, 14 bases remained unmatched. The CDR3 is 14 amino acids.

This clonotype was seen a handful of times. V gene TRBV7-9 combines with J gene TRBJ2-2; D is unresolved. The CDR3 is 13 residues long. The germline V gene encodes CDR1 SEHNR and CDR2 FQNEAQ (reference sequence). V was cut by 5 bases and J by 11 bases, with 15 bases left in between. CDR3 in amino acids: CASSTMFVGELFF. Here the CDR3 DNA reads TGTGCCAGCAGCACCATGTTTGTCGGAGAGCTGTTTTTT.